This T cell receptor (beta chain) was identified during a study of blood T cells in healthy people across ages. Regarding the study as a whole: PBMC samples, being unsorted, prevented any conclusive comparison of naive and antigen-experienced cells.

They isolated at least 6 million PBMCs from each sample. This clonotype was seen a few times. No antigen is known for it. Between the trimmed V and J ends, which lost 11 bases and 0 bases, there was a span of 15 bases. Germline CDR1 reads MNHNS; CDR2 reads SASEGT. The CDR3 sequence is 14 residues long. A second PCR, run for roughly 7 to 12 cycles, used a sample-barcoded 5' primer plus a J-beta primer mix. Tagging of each cDNA molecule was performed by a template-switch adaptor with 12 random nucleotides. From the 5' RACE reads, TCRdb called clonotypes with MiXCR, one entry per CDR3 protein. The sample has approximately 1.5 million distinct CDR3 sequences; roughly 32% are singletons.

The material sequenced was blood. The rearrangement joins TRBV6-1 to TRBJ2-3; no definite D call. This clonotype was sampled from a woman in her thirties in good health. CDR3 region: CAVLRIPSTDTQYF. CDR3 in DNA: TGTGCCGTCCTTAGGATCCCTAGCACAGATACGCAGTATTTT.